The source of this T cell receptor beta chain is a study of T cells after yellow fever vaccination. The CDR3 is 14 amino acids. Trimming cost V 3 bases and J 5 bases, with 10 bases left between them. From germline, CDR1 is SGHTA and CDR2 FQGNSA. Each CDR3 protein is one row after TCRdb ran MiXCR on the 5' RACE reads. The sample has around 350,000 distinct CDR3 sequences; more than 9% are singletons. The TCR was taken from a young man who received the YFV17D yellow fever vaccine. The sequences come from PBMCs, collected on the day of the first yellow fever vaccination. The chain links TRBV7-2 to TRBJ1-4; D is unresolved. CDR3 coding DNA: TGTGCCAGCAGCTTCATCCAGAAGAATGAAAAACTGTTTTTT. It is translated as CASSFIQKNEKLFF.